These 8 T cell receptor beta chains originate from one sample sequenced in a study of T cells in Graves' hyperthyroidism and ophthalmopathy. Amplified TCR beta CDR3 regions derived from RNA transcripts. The HTBI primer set was used in a first-round RT-PCR of the TCR CDR3. TCRdb used MiXCR to reprocess the multiplex PCR reads, holding one entry per CDR3 protein. The profile shows 350,000 to 400,000 distinct CDR3 sequences, about 15% of them singletons. The sequenced sample consisted of blood. The receptors derive from an older woman with Graves' hyperthyroidism.

This clonotype has at least ten counts. V is TRBV20-1 and J is TRBJ2-3; possibly TRBD1 for D (6 bases). CDR1 and CDR2 (germline): DFQATT, SNEGSKA (reference sequence). Trimming cost V 6 bases and J 2 bases, with 21 bases left between them. This CDR3 has 16 residues. In DNA, the CDR3 is TGCAGTGCCAGCGGTGTCCCGACAGGCCACACAGATACGCAGTATTTT. Its translation: CSASGVPTGHTDTQYF.

This clonotype has just a few counts. One end of the junction varies from germline; a read error may be responsible. The V gene is TRBV19, the J gene TRBJ2-2, with 12 nucleotides matching TRBD2. CDR1 LNHDA and CDR2 SQIVND come from the germline V gene (reference sequence). The length of the CDR3 is 19 residues. The CDR3 sequence is CASKTRVLAGGEGTGGLFF. The CDR3 nucleotides are TGTGCCAGTAAAACCCGGGTGCTAGCGGGAGGGGAGGGCACCGGGGGGCTGTTTTTT.

This clonotype occurred many times. The chain carries TRBV2 and TRBJ2-1, with a possible D match to TRBD1 (5 bases). This CDR3 spans 12 amino acids. The germline V gene has CDR1 SNHLY and CDR2 FYNNEI. The germline V and J ends were trimmed by 5 bases and 8 bases, with 10 bases remaining between them. CDR3 in amino acids: CASSLWGHEQFF. The CDR3 DNA reads as TGTGCCAGCAGTTTGTGGGGCCATGAGCAGTTCTTC.

This chain uses TRBV10-3 with TRBJ1-5; 8 bases map to TRBD1. The CDR3 length is 15 residues. Germline V gene lookup returns CDR1 ENHRY and CDR2 SYGVKD. J gave up 5 bases and V 10 bases, and 13 bases lay outside the gene matches. The CDR3, as DNA: TGTGCCACCGCGCGGGAACAGGGGGTCGATCAGCCCCAGCATTTT. This encodes CATAREQGVDQPQHF.

This clonotype was counted at least ten times. The chain has TRBV5-8 and TRBJ1-5; TRBD1 is a possible D gene (5 bases). Germline V gives CDR1 SGHTS, CDR2 YDEGEE. V shed 6 bases and J shed 3 bases, with 22 bases lying between them. The CDR3 covers 17 residues. CDR3 sequence reads: CASTPRGLQAYNQPQHF. The CDR3 DNA reads as TGTGCCAGCACCCCTCGGGGGTTACAAGCCTACAATCAGCCCCAGCATTTT.

The gene calls are TRBV10-1 and TRBJ2-1; 8 bases match TRBD1. Germline V gives CDR1 WNHNN, CDR2 SYGVQD (reference sequence). V trimming: 4 bases; J trimming: 9 bases; junction bases outside the gene matches: 11. The CDR3 loop spans 15 amino acids. In nucleotides, the CDR3 is TGCGCCAGCAGTGCAGGGGGCCCCATTGAGTCTGAGCAGTTCTTC. It translates to CASSAGGPIESEQFF.

This clonotype was seen ten or more times. The genes are TRBV20-1 and TRBJ1-1; 9 bases align to TRBD1. Germline CDR1 is DFQATT and CDR2 is SNEGSKA (reference sequence). The V gene end was trimmed by 1 base and the J gene end by 5 bases; junction bases not matched to a gene: 2. This CDR3 has 13 amino acids. The CDR3 DNA reads as TGCAGTGCTAGAGTAGGACAGGGGACTGAAGCTTTCTTT. As protein: CSARVGQGTEAFF.

This clonotype was observed many times. The rearrangement uses TRBV18 and TRBJ2-4; TRBD1 matches 7 bases. The CDR3 length is 16 residues. V was clipped by 3 bases and J by 6 bases; unmatched bases: 11. Germline assignment: CDR1 KGHSH and CDR2 LQKENI. Here the CDR3 reads CASSPTAQSGGNIQYF. CDR3 in DNA: TGTGCCAGCTCACCCACGGCCCAATCAGGGGGAAACATTCAGTACTTC.